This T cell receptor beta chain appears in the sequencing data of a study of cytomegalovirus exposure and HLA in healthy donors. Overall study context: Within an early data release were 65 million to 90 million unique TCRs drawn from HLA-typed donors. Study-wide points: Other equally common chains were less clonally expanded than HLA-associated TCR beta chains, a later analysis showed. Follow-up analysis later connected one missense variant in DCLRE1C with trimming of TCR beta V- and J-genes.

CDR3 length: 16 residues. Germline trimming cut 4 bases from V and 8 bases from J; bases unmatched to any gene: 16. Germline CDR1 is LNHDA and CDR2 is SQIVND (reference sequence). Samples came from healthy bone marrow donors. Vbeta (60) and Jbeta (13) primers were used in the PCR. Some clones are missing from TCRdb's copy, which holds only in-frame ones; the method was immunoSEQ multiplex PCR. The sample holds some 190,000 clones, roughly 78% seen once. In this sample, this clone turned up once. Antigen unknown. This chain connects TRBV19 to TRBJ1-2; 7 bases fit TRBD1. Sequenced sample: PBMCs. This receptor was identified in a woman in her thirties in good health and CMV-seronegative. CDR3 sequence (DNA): TGTGCCAGTAGTAGAACAGGGGCTGCCGGTTTGATCGGCTACACCTTC. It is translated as CASSRTGAAGLIGYTF.